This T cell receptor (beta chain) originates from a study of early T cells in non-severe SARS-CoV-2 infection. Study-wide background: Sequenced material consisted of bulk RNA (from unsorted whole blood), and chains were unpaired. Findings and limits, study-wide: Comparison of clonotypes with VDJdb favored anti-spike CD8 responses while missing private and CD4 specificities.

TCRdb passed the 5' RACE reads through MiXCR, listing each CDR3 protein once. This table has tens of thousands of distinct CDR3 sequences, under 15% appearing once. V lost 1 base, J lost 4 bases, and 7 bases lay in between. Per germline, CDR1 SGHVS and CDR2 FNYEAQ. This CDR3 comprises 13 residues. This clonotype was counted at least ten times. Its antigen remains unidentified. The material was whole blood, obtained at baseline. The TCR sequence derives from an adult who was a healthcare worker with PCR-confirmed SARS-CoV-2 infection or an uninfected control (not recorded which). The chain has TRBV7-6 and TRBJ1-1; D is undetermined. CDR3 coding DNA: TGTGCCAGCAGCTTAGGGGGTCGCACTGAAGCTTTCTTT. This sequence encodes CASSLGGRTEAFF. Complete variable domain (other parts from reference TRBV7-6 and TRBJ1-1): GAGVSQSPRYKVTKRGQDVALRCDPISGHVSLYWYRQALGQGPEFLTYFNYEAQQDKSGLPNDRFSAERPEGSISTLTIQRTEQRDSAMYRCASSLGGRTEAFFGQGTRLTVV.